The rows below give T cell receptor beta chains drawn from one sample of a study of identifying expanded T cells in peripheral blood. Sequencing used immunoSEQ multiplex PCR; TCRdb keeps in-frame clones, though not all of them. The repertoire has 120,000 or so clones, approximately 84% of them found once; the top ten carry 3.3%. The sample taken for sequencing was blood. Receptors were obtained from a person aged 18 to 70 in good health. The CDR3 runs from the conserved cysteine through the conserved F or W. D genes are given only for firm matches. A clone size is listed for some rows: how often the clone was seen (once, few, many), or a class if it is expanded.

>TRBJ2-3|NA|TRBV5-4|NA
CASSLEEGTDTQYF
TGTGCCAGCAGCTTGGAGGAGGGCACAGATACGCAGTATTTT
>TRBJ1-2|NA|TRBV19|NA
CASSTGPAGYTF
TGTGCCAGTAGTACGGGTCCTGCCGGCTACACCTTC
>TRBJ2-1|NA|TRBV5-6|NA
CASSLEDNEQFF
TGTGCCAGCAGCTTGGAAGACAATGAGCAGTTCTTC
>TRBJ1-1|NA|TRBV19|NA
CASSIWARNTEAFF
TGTGCCAGTAGTATATGGGCCAGGAACACTGAAGCTTTCTTT
>TRBJ1-1|TRBD1|TRBV13|NA
CASSLRGQGGTEAFF
TGTGCCAGCAGCTTAAGGGGACAGGGGGGCACTGAAGCTTTCTTT
>TRBJ2-1|TRBD1|TRBV11-2|NA
CASSPALGQNNEQFF
TGTGCCAGCAGCCCAGCGTTGGGACAGAACAATGAGCAGTTCTTC
>TRBJ1-1|NA|TRBV5-4|NA
CASSPLGGWGTEAFF
TGTGCCAGCAGCCCTCTGGGGGGCTGGGGCACTGAAGCTTTCTTT
>TRBJ2-5|TRBD1|TRBV7-6|NA
CASSQGAETQYF
TGTGCCAGCAGCCAGGGGGCAGAGACCCAGTACTTC
>TRBJ2-1|TRBD1|TRBV10-1|once
CASSDRTGYNEQFF
TGCGCCAGCAGTGACCGGACAGGGTACAATGAGCAGTTCTTC
>TRBJ2-7|NA|TRBV4-3|NA
CASSQDYRTDYTYEQYF
TGCGCCAGCAGCCAAGATTATAGGACAGATTATACCTACGAGCAGTACTTC